This T cell receptor (beta chain) stems from a study of post-analysis software for immune sequencing data. Whole-study findings and limits: A significant reduction in normalized Chao1 diversity was observed in multiple sclerosis patients versus controls. Relative to controls, patients had roughly five TRBV segments at higher frequency, with TRBV5-6, TRBV5-1 and TRBV20-1 among these.

On this clonotype: Its antigen is as yet unknown.

cDNA libraries of TCR beta carried unique molecular identifiers. cDNA molecules numbering approximately 500,000 came from around 0.96 to 9.9 million T cells. TCRdb re-analysed the PCR reads in MiXCR, keeping a single row per CDR3 protein. Of some 700,000 distinct CDR3 sequences in the sample, approximately 59% were seen once. The CDR3 has 14 amino acids. Trimming pared 6 bases from V and 7 bases from J, leaving 17 bases between. Germline V lookup: CDR1 SGHRS, CDR2 YFSETQ. Sequencing used blood. The gene calls are TRBV5-1 and TRBJ2-1, with a weak D call TRBD2 (7 bases). The origin of this receptor is a girl between 2 and 10 years old with multiple sclerosis. The CDR3 spells CASIGGGPINEQFF. CDR3 nucleotide sequence: TGCGCCAGCATCGGCGGGGGCCCTATTAATGAGCAGTTCTTC.